This T cell receptor beta chain came from a study of Ad26.COV2.S vaccination and SARS-CoV-2 variants. Notes on the study in general: With respect to non-spike TCR breadth, vaccine and placebo recipients were similar. Vaccine recipients had higher spike-specific TCR breadth than placebo recipients.

TCRdb's table, derived via immunoSEQ multiplex PCR, lists solely in-frame clones and lacks some. The table shows over 85,000 clones, with roughly 84% occurring only once. To note about this clone: Its antigen is unidentified.

Trimming took 6 bases from V and 3 from J; bases not matched to a gene: 2. The CDR3 sequence is 11 residues long. In germline, CDR1 is DFQATT, CDR2 SNEGSKA (reference sequence). The rearrangement links TRBV20-1 to TRBJ2-7, with TRBD1 matching over 7 bases. This TCR was recovered from a human donor who had recovered from COVID-19. The sequencing used peripheral blood, collected after recovery from COVID-19. CDR3 loop: CSARQGYEQYF. In DNA form, the CDR3 reads TGCAGTGCCAGACAGGGCTACGAGCAGTACTTC.